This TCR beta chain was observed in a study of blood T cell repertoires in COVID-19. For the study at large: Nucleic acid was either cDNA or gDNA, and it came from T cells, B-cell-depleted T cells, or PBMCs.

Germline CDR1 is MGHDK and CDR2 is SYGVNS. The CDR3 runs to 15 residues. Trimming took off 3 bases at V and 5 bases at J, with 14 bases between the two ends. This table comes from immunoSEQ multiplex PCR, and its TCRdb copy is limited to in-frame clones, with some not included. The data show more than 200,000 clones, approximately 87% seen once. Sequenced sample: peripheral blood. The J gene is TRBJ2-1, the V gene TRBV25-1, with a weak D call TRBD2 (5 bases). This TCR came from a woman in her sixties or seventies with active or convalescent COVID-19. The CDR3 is CASSDPASGNNEQFF. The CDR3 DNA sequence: TGTGCCAGCAGTGATCCCGCCTCCGGGAACAATGAGCAGTTCTTC.